Described below is a single T cell receptor beta chain sequence and its context. This sample was included in a study of blood T cell repertoires in COVID-19. Germline values: CDR1 SGHAT, CDR2 FQNNGV. The CDR3 runs 13 residues. Trimming pared 2 bases from V and 8 bases from J, leaving 10 bases between. Assay used: immunoSEQ multiplex PCR; TCRdb lists only in-frame clones, some missing. The top ten hold less than 11% of the sample, which has under 400,000 clones, around 87% seen once. Sequenced material: peripheral blood. The chain carries TRBV11-2 and TRBJ2-1; D unresolved. The TCR was taken from a woman aged 30 to 39 with COVID-19, enrolled during active disease. Here the CDR3 DNA reads TGTGCCAGCAGCTTATCCCCCCCCTATGAGCAGTTCTTC. It specifies CASSLSPPYEQFF.